The clone carrying this TCR beta chain was observed a single time. The data were obtained in a study of blood T cell repertoires in COVID-19. Across the whole study: Sources were T cells, B-cell-depleted T cells, or PBMCs; the material itself was cDNA or gDNA.

Profiled with immunoSEQ multiplex PCR; TCRdb holds only in-frame clones, not every one. The sample contains approximately 260,000 clones, 80% to 90% of which appear only once. Input material: peripheral blood. This receptor was identified in a woman in her 70s with acute or convalescent COVID-19.

CDR3 DNA sequence: TGTGCCAGCAGCAAGACAGGGTCCTGGACTAATGAAAAACTGTTTTTT. The encoded protein is CASSKTGSWTNEKLFF. The chain has TRBV5-6 and TRBJ1-4; 7 bases agree with TRBD1. V lost 4 bases to trimming and J lost 2 bases; unmatched junction nucleotides: 8. CDR3 length equals 16 residues. Germline CDR1 and CDR2: SGHDT and YYEEEE.